The following is a T cell receptor (beta chain) sequence with its context. The V gene lost 7 bases and the J gene lost 0 bases, with 9 bases spanning the gap. CDR1 DFQATT and CDR2 SNEGSKA come from the germline V gene (reference sequence). The CDR3 extends over 12 amino acids. Semi-nested PCR with Nested Universal Primer A followed constant-region reverse priming of full-length variable regions. Using its own MiXCR run on the 5' RACE reads, TCRdb lists one record per CDR3 protein. The repertoire has a few thousand distinct CDR3 sequences, 69% of them found once; the top ten carry about 4%. Input material: memory CD4+ T cells sorted from a lymph node. Subset indicated: memory CD4+ T cells, CD4+CD45RO+CD25-. This sequence joins TRBV20-1 and TRBJ2-5, with D tentatively TRBD1 (5 bases). The source of this sequence is a female donor with breast cancer. CDR3 sequence: CSVPGNQETQYF. CDR3 in DNA: TGCAGTGTCCCAGGGAACCAAGAGACCCAGTACTTC.